This entry is about one T cell receptor (beta chain). Its matching antigen is unknown. The sample belongs to a study of response to subunit inactivated influenza vaccine. Points from the study as a whole: Authors suggested few new T cells are recruited by each seasonal influenza vaccination.

TCRdb itself ran the RT-PCR reads through MiXCR, one entry per CDR3 protein. This sample has about 300,000 distinct CDR3 sequences, with about a fifth found just once. With 6 bases removed from V and 7 bases from J, the gap between germline ends came to 19 bases. The CDR3 covers 15 residues. Sequenced here: PBMCs from blood, sampled less than 22 months after vaccination. This sequence joins TRBV12-3 or TRBV12-4 and TRBJ1-3; no definite D call. The source of this sequence is a man in his fifties or sixties who received an inactivated influenza vaccine. The CDR3 protein is CASSPDRILGNTIYF. The CDR3 bases are TGTGCCAGCAGCCCGGACCGCATACTGGGGAACACCATATATTTT.